The 5 T cell receptor beta chains given below trace back to one sample, sequenced in a study of blood T cell repertoires in COVID-19. Assay: immunoSEQ multiplex PCR; the TCRdb copy retains only in-frame clones and omits some. In the table there are tens of thousands of clones, around nine tenths of which are singletons. The sample consisted of peripheral blood. The receptors derive from a man aged 55 to 70 with acute or convalescent COVID-19.

The V gene is TRBV6-5, the J gene TRBJ1-1; D uncertain. Germline CDR1 is MNHEY and CDR2 is SVGAGI. The CDR3 is 13 residues long. Trimming left V 2 bases short and J 5 bases short, with 9 bases between. CDR3 protein: CASSYGRETEAFF. The CDR3 coding sequence is TGTGCCAGCAGTTACGGGCGTGAGACTGAAGCTTTCTTT.

V is TRBV7-8 and J is TRBJ1-5; tentative D call: TRBD1 (5 bases). The CDR3 sequence is 15 residues long. CDR1 and CDR2 from the germline V gene are SGHVS and FQNEAQ. Trimming removed 7 bases from V and 0 bases from J, with 13 bases in between. The DNA of the CDR3 is TGTGCCAGCACCCAAGGGGCGAGTAGCAATCAGCCCCAGCATTTT. Its translation: CASTQGASSNQPQHF.

This chain uses TRBV29-1 with TRBJ2-5; the match to TRBD1 covers 8 bases. The CDR3 consists of 12 residues. The ends lost 7 bases at V and 5 bases at J; junction bases unmatched: 6. Germline V lookup: CDR1 SQVTM, CDR2 ANQGSEA. The CDR3 here is CSGGQGTETQYF. As DNA, the CDR3 is TGCAGCGGCGGACAGGGCACCGAGACCCAGTACTTC.

The J gene is TRBJ2-7, the V gene TRBV7-9; D is ambiguous. Germline V gene data show CDR1 as SEHNR and CDR2 as FQNEAQ (reference sequence). The CDR3 covers 15 residues. Trimming took off 4 bases at V and 1 base at J, with 14 bases between the two ends. The CDR3 here is CASSSTAVLSYEQYF. The DNA of the CDR3 is TGTGCCAGCAGCTCCACGGCGGTACTATCCTACGAGCAGTACTTC.

This chain uses TRBV27 with TRBJ1-1; D is unclear. The ends were cut back, 2 bases at V and 6 bases at J, with 10 bases in the middle. Germline CDR1 MNHEY, CDR2 SMNVEV (reference sequence). This CDR3 contains 13 residues. CDR3 amino acids: CASSLIGRPEAFF. CDR3 nucleotides: TGTGCCAGCAGTTTAATCGGCAGGCCTGAAGCTTTCTTT.